The T cell receptor (beta chain) under discussion was sequenced for a study of CD8+ T cells in alopecia areata. RNA extraction was followed by reverse transcription into cDNA, which acted as the sequencing template. Sequencing was performed with immunoSEQ multiplex PCR; in TCRdb, only in-frame clones are kept and a portion is missing. The sample lists 89,000 or so clones, roughly 47% seen once, with 5.7% in the top ten. Comments on this clone: What it binds is unknown.

Overall study findings and caveats: Normal scalp showed lower clonality than lesional scalp, especially alopecia totalis/universalis.

Specimen: NKG2D-high CD8+ T cells sorted from blood. The TCR originated in a human donor with alopecia areata.

CDR3 nucleotides: TGTGCCAGCAGCCAAAGACTAGCGGAGAATTACGAGCAGTACTTC. Protein product: CASSQRLAENYEQYF. The V gene is TRBV14, the J gene TRBJ2-7; 9 nucleotides agree with TRBD2. CDR3 length equals 15 residues. V shed 2 bases and J 4 bases; nucleotides not matched to a gene: 6. The germline CDR1 and CDR2 sequences are SGHDN and FVKESK.